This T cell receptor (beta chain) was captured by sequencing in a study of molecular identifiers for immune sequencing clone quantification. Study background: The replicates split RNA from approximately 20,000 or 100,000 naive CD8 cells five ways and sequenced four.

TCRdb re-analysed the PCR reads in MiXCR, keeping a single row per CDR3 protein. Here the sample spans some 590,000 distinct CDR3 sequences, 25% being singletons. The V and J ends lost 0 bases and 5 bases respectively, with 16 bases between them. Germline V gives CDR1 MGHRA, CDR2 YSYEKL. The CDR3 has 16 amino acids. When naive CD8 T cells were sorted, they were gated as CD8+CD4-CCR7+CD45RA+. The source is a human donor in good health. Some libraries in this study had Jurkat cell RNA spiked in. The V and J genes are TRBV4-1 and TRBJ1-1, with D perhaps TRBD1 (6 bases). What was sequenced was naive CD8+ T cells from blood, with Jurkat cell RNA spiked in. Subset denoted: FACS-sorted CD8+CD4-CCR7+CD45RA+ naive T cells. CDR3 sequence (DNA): TGCGCCAGCAGCCAAGATGACCTAGGGGGATGGACTGAAGCTTTCTTT. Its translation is CASSQDDLGGWTEAFF.